This T cell receptor beta chain was retrieved from a study of T cell responses to AZD1222 COVID-19 vaccine. Worth noting for this clone: Antigen unknown.

V dropped 3 bases and J dropped 2; count of bases not matched to a gene: 3. Germline V lookup: CDR1 GTSNPN, CDR2 SVGIG (reference sequence). The CDR3 covers 15 residues. Libraries were prepared by immunoSEQ multiplex PCR; TCRdb keeps only in-frame clonotypes and omits some of them. The repertoire holds around 140,000 clones, with under 95% as singletons. Study results and caveats: Without day 14 samples, only post-peak T cell repertoires were studied.

The sample was peripheral blood, taken on day 0 of AZD1222 vaccination. This receptor was taken from an adult in good health. The J gene is TRBJ2-3, the V gene TRBV30; 12 nucleotides align to TRBD2. The CDR3 DNA reads TGTGCCTGGAGCCTAGCGGGAGGGGACACAGATACGCAGTATTTT. The encoded protein is CAWSLAGGDTDTQYF.